Many counts were recorded for the clone carrying this T cell receptor beta chain. This record comes from a study of regulatory T cells in long-lasting Graves disease. The CDR3 is 13 residues long. The V end lost 4 bases, the J end lost 6 bases, and 12 bases lay between the germline ends. Time point reported: newly diagnosed GD, antithyroid drugs for less than 3 months. RNA isolated from PBMCs was used to make the TCR library. iRepertoire HTBI primers and Arm-PCR of CDR3 regions built TCR beta libraries. TCRdb recomputed calls from the multiplex PCR reads with MiXCR, one row per CDR3 protein. The table has more than 350,000 distinct CDR3 sequences, 15% seen once; the top ten hold around 17%. These records were also assigned to another study, of T cells in Graves' hyperthyroidism and ophthalmopathy. That report notes: The diagnostic basis comprised clinical symptoms, serum thyroxine and TRAb, thyroid ultrasound and orbital computed tomography. Carried out on the TCR CDR3, a first-round RT-PCR used the HTBI primer set.

The sequence was collected from a woman aged 25 to 39 with Graves disease. The sequencing here drew on peripheral blood mononuclear cells (PBMCs), taken at new diagnosis, from a patient treated with antithyroid drugs. The V and J genes are TRBV12-3 or TRBV12-4 and TRBJ1-2; D gene unclear. As DNA, the CDR3 is TGTGCCAGCAGTTCGGGCCAAAGCGATGGCTACACCTTC. Translation gives CASSSGQSDGYTF.